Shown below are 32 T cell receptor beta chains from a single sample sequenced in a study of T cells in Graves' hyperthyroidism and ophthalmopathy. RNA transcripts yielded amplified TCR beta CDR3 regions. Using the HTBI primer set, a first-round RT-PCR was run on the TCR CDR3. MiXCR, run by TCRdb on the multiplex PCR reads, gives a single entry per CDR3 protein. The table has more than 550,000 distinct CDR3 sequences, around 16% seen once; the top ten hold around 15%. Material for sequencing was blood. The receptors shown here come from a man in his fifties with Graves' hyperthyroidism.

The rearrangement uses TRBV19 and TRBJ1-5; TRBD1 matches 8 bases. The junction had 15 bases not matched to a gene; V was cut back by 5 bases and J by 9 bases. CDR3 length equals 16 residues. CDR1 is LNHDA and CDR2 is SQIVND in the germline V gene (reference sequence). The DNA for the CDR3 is TGTGCCAGTAGTCCAGGGACAGGACCGCCTGATCGGCCCCAGCATTTT. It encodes CASSPGTGPPDRPQHF. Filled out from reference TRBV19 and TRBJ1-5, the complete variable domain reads DGGITQSPKYLFRKEGQNVTLSCEQNLNHDAMYWYRQDPGQGLRLIYYSQIVNDFQKGDIAEGYSVSREKKESFPLTVTSAQKNPTAFYLCASSPGTGPPDRPQHFGDGTRLSIL.

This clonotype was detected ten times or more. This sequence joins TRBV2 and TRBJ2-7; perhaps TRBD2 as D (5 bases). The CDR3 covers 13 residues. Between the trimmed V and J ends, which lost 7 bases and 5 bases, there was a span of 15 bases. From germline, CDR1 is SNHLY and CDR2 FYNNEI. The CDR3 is CASTTGGDNEQYF. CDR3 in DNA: TGTGCCAGCACCACTGGAGGCGACAACGAGCAGTACTTC.

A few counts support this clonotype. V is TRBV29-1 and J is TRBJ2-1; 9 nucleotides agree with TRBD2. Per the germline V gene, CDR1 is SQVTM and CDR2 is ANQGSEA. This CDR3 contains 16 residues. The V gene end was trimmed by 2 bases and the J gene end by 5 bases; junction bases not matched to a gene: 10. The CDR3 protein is CSVEPPWREGHNEQFF. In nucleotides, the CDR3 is TGCAGCGTTGAACCTCCGTGGCGGGAGGGCCACAATGAGCAGTTCTTC.

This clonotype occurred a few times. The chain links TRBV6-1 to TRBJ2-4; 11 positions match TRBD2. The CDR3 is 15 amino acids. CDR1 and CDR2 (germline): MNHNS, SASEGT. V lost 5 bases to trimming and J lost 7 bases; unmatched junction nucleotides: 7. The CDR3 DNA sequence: TGTGCCAGCAGTCAGTCTAGCGGGAGGAAGAACATTCAGTACTTC. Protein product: CASSQSSGRKNIQYF.

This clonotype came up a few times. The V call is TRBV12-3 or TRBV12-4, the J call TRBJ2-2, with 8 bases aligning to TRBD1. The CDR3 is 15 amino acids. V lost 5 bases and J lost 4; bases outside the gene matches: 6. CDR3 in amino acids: CASSIQTGVTGELFF. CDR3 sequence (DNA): TGTGCCAGCAGTATACAGACAGGGGTCACCGGGGAGCTGTTTTTT.

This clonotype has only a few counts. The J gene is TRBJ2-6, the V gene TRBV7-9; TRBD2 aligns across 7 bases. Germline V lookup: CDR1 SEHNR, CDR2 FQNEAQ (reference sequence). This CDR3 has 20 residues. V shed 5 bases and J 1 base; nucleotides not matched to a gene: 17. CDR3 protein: CASSPTPLSGGGSGANVLTF. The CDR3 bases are TGTGCCAGCAGCCCAACCCCTCTTTCGGGAGGTGGATCTGGGGCCAACGTCCTGACTTTC.

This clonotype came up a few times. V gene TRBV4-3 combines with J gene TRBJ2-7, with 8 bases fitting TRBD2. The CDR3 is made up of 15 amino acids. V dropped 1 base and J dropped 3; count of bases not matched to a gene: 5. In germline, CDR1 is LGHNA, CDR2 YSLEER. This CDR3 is CASSQVVSGNYEQYF. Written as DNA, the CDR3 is TGCGCCAGCAGCCAAGTCGTTAGCGGGAACTACGAGCAGTACTTC.

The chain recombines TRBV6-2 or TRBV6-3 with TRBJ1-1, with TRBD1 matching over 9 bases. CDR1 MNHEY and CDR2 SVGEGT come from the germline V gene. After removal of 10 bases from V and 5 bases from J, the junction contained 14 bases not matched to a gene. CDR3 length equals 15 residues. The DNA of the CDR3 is TGTGCCACAATACGACTACAGGGGGCGAGTACTGAAGCTTTCTTT. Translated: CATIRLQGASTEAFF.

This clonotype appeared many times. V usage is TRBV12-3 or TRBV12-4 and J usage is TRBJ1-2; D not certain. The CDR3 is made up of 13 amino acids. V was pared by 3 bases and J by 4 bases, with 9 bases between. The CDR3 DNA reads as TGTGCCAGCAGTTTGGCTCTTTTCTATGGCTACACCTTC. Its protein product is CASSLALFYGYTF.

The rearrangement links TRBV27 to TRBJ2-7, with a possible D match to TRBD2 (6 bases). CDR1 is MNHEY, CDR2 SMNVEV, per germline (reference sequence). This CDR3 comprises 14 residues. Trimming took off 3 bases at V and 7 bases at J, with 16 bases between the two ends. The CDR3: CASSFGTAPLEQYF. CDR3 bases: TGTGCCAGCAGTTTCGGGACTGCGCCCCTTGAGCAGTACTTC.

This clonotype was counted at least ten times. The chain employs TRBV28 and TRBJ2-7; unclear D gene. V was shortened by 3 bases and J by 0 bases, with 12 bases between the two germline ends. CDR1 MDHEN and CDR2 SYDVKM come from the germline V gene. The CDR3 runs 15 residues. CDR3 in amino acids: CASSFGRMDSYEQYF. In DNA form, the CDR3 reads TGTGCCAGCAGTTTTGGTAGAATGGACTCCTACGAGCAGTACTTC.

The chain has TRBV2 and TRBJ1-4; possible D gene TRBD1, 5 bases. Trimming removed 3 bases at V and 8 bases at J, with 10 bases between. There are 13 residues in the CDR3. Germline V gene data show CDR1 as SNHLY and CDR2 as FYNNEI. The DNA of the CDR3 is TGTGCCAGCAGTGACAGGGAAGAGGAAAAACTGTTTTTT. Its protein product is CASSDREEEKLFF.

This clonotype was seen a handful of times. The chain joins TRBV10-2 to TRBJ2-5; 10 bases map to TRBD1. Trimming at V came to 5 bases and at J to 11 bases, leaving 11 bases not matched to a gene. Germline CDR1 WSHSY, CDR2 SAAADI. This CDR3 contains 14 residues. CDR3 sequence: CASSPGTGELLQYF. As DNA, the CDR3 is TGCGCCAGCAGTCCCGGGACAGGGGAGTTACTACAGTACTTC.

Here the CDR3 reads CSARRREGRTGELFF. CDR3 nucleotides: TGCAGTGCTAGACGGCGGGAGGGCCGCACCGGGGAGCTGTTTTTT. This chain uses TRBV20-1 with TRBJ2-2, with TRBD2 matching 9 bases. V was clipped by 2 bases and J by 4 bases; unmatched bases: 5. Germline V lookup: CDR1 DFQATT, CDR2 SNEGSKA (reference sequence). The CDR3 spans 15 residues.

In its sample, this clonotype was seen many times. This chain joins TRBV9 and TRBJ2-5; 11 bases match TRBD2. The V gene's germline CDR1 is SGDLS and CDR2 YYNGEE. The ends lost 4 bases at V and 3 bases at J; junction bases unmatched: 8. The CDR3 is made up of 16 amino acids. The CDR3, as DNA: TGTGCCAGCAGCATCCACCCGACTAGCGGGGAAGAGACCCAGTACTTC. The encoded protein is CASSIHPTSGEETQYF.

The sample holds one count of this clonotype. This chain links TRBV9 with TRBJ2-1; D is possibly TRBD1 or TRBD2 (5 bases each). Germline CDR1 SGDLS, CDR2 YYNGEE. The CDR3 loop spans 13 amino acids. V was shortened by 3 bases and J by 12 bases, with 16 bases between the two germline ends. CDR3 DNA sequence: TGTGCCAGCAGCGCTACCCCCCCGGGACCGCAGTTCTTC. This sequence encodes CASSATPPGPQFF.

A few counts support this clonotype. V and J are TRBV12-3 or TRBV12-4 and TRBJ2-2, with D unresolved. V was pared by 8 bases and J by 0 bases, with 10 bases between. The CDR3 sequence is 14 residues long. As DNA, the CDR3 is TGTGCCAGCGGTTCGGTCCCGAACACCGGGGAGCTGTTTTTT. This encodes CASGSVPNTGELFF.

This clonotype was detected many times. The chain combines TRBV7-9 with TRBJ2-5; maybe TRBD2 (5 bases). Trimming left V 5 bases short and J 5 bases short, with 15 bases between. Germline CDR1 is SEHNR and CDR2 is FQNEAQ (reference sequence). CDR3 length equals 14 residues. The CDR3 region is CASSVSGRRETQYF. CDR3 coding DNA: TGTGCCAGCAGCGTTAGTGGCCGGAGGGAGACCCAGTACTTC.

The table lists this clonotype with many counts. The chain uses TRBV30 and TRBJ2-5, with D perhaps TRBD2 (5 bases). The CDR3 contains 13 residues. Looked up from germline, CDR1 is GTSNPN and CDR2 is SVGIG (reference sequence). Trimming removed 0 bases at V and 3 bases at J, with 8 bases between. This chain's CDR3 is CAWSVFGKETQYF. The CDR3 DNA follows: TGTGCCTGGAGTGTATTCGGGAAAGAGACCCAGTACTTC.

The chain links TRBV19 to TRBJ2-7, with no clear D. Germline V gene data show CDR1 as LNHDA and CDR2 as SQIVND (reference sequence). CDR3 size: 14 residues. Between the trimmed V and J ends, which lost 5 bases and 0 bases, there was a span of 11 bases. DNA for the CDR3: TGTGCCAGTAGTCCCCAGGTCGGCTCCTACGAGCAGTACTTC. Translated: CASSPQVGSYEQYF.

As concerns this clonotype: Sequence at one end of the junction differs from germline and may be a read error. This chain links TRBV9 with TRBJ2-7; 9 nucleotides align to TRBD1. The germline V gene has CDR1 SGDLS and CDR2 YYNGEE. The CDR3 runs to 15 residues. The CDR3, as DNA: TGTGCCAGCAGCGTGGGGACAGGGCCTTCCTACAAGCAGTACTTC. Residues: CASSVGTGPSYKQYF.

DNA for the CDR3: TGTGCCAGCAGCCCGGGTGGAGGGAGCAATGAGCAGTTCTTC. Protein sequence: CASSPGGGSNEQFF. The J gene is TRBJ2-1, the V gene TRBV7-3; the D gene is possibly TRBD2 (6 bases). Between the trimmed V and J ends, which lost 5 bases and 6 bases, there was a span of 14 bases. The CDR3 is made up of 14 amino acids. Germline V gene data show CDR1 as SGHTA and CDR2 as FQGTGA.

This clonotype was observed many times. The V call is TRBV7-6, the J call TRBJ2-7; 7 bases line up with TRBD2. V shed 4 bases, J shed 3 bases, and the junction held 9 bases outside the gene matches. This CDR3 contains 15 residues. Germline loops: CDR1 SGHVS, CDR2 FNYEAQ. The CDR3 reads CASSSLKGRGYEQYF. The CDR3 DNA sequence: TGTGCCAGCAGCTCCCTTAAGGGGAGGGGCTACGAGCAGTACTTC. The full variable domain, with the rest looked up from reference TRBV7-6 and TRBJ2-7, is GAGVSQSPRYKVTKRGQDVALRCDPISGHVSLYWYRQALGQGPEFLTYFNYEAQQDKSGLPNDRFSAERPEGSISTLTIQRTEQRDSAMYRCASSSLKGRGYEQYFGPGTRLTVT.

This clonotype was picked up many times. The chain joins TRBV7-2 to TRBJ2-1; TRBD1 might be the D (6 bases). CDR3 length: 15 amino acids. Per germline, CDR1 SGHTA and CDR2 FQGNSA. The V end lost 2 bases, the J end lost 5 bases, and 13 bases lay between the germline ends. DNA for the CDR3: TGTGCCAGCAGCTTAATAGGGACATCCGACAATGAGCAGTTCTTC. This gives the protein CASSLIGTSDNEQFF.

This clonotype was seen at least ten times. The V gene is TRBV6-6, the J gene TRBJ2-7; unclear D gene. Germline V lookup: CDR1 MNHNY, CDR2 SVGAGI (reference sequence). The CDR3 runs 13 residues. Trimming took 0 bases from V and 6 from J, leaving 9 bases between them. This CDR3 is CASSYSIIGEQYF. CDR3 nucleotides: TGTGCCAGCAGTTACTCTATTATCGGCGAGCAGTACTTC.

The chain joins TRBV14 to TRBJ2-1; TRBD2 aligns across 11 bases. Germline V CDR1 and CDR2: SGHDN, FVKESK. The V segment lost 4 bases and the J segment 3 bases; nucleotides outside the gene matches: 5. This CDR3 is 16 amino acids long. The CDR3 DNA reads TGTGCCAGCAGCCGCCGGGGACTAGCGGTCTACAATGAGCAGTTCTTC. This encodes CASSRRGLAVYNEQFF.

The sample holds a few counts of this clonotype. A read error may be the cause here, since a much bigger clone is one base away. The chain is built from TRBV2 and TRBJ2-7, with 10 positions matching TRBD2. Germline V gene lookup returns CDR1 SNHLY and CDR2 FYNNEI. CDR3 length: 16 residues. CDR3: CASGEELAGLSRGQYF. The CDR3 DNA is TGTGCCAGCGGTGAAGAACTAGCGGGACTTAGCCGAGGGCAGTACTTC.

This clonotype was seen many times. The CDR3 reads CAYDGGYNEQFF. CDR3 DNA sequence: TGTGCCTACGACGGGGGCTACAATGAGCAGTTCTTC. The rearrangement links TRBV30 to TRBJ2-1; perhaps TRBD2 as D (6 bases). Germline-derived CDR1 and CDR2 are GTSNPN and SVGIG (reference sequence). Trimming cost V 7 bases and J 3 bases, with 10 bases left between them. This CDR3 has 12 amino acids.

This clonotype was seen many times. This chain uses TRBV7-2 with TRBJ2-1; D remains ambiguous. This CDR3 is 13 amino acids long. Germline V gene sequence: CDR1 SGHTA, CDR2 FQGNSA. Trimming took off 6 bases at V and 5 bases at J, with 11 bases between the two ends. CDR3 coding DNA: TGTGCCAGCAGTTTCGACCCAAACAATGAGCAGTTCTTC. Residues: CASSFDPNNEQFF.

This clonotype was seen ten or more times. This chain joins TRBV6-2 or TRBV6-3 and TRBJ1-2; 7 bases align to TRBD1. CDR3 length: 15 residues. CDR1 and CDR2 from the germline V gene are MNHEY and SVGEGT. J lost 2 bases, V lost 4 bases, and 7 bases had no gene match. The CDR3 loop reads CASSSPGQRNYGYTF. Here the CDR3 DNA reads TGTGCCAGCAGTTCTCCGGGACAGAGAAACTATGGCTACACCTTC.

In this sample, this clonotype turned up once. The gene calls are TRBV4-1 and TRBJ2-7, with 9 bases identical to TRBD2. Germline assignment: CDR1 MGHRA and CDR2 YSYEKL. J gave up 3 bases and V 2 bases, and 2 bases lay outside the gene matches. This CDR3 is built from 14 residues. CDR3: CASSQLAGNYEQYF. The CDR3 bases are TGCGCCAGCAGCCAACTAGCGGGAAACTACGAGCAGTACTTC.

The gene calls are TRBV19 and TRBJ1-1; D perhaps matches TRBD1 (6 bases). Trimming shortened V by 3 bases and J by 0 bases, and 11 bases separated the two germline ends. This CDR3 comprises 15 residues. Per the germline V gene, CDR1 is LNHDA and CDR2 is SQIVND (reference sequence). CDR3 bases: TGTGCCAGTAGTATGCTGGGGGCCATGAACACTGAAGCTTTCTTT. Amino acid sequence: CASSMLGAMNTEAFF.